What follows is one T cell receptor (beta chain) and its context. Its matching antigen is unknown. Some clones are missing from TCRdb's copy, which holds only in-frame ones; the method was immunoSEQ multiplex PCR. Here the sample spans around 140,000 clones, roughly nine tenths being singletons. The source of the sample is a study of T cell responses to AZD1222 COVID-19 vaccine. Study information: Second doses were pooled across both intervals (about 4 or about 12 weeks). Study-wide points: It was only after the peak T cell response that any repertoires were sampled. The breadth and depth of Spike-specific TCRs increased once two AZD1222 doses had been given. Close to half of spike-specific TCRs reportedly recognize unmutated variant regions.

The TCR sequence derives from an adult in good health. Sequencing used peripheral blood, obtained on day 0 of AZD1222 vaccination.

CDR3 region: CATSSMGQPLDTEAFF. CDR3 coding DNA: TGTGCCACCAGCAGTATGGGACAGCCTCTGGACACTGAAGCTTTCTTT. The chain employs TRBV15 and TRBJ1-1; 7 bases match TRBD1. Germline lookup yields CDR1 LNHNV and CDR2 YYDKDF (reference sequence). V lost 3 bases to trimming and J lost 3 bases; unmatched junction nucleotides: 10. The CDR3 is 16 residues long.